Listed below are T cell receptor beta chains from one sample, sequenced in a study of shared clonotypes between healthy human individuals. Method: immunoSEQ multiplex PCR; TCRdb's copy keeps in-frame clones and lacks some. Seen here are about 2.1 million clones, around 93% observed once, and the top ten hold roughly 1.7%. Source material: naive CD8+ T cells from PBMCs. The receptor source for this set is a man aged 18 to 29 in good health. Some clones in this sample may be carry-over from other donors' samples. Each CDR3 is given with its conserved first and last residue. Fields, in order: clone size, CDR3 length, J gene, D gene, V gene, CDR3 DNA, CDR3 protein. The D gene is left open where the match is weak. Rows give clone size only sometimes, using once, few, many, or a class for an expanded clone.

>-|12|TRBJ1-2|-|TRBV10-3
TGTGCCATTGGGACTAAGAACTATGGCTACACCTTC
CAIGTKNYGYTF
>once|12|TRBJ1-2|-|TRBV19
TGTGCCTCCCACCTTGTTGGGGGTGGCTACACCTTC
CASHLVGGGYTF
>-|15|TRBJ2-2|-|TRBV28
TGTGCCAGCAGTTCCCGGCGTGAGGAGACCGGGGAGCTGTTTTTT
CASSSRREETGELFF
>-|14|TRBJ2-1|-|TRBV15
TGTGCCACCAGCGGTAGGGACTCCTACAATGAGCAGTTCTTC
CATSGRDSYNEQFF
>-|14|TRBJ2-1|TRBD2|TRBV9
TGTGCCAGCAGCGTTGGGACTAGCGGCAATGAGCAGTTCTTC
CASSVGTSGNEQFF
>-|17|TRBJ2-3|TRBD2|TRBV7-8
TGTGCCAGCAGCTTAGCGGTAGCTAGCGGGAGTGGAGATACGCAGTATTTT
CASSLAVASGSGDTQYF
>once|14|TRBJ1-4|-|TRBV6-5
TGTGCCAGCAGTTATGTTACGTCTCCTGAAAAACTGTTTTTT
CASSYVTSPEKLFF
>-|14|TRBJ2-1|-|TRBV7-9
TGTGCCAGCGTATGGGGGAGCACCTACAATGAGCAGTTCTTC
CASVWGSTYNEQFF
>-|15|TRBJ2-2|-|TRBV7-8
TGTGCCAGCAGCGAAGACAGGTTTTCTTCCGGGGAGCTGTTTTTT
CASSEDRFSSGELFF
>-|15|TRBJ1-4|-|TRBV5-1
TGCGCCAGCAGCTTAGGGACAAACGGTAATGAAAAACTGTTTTTT
CASSLGTNGNEKLFF
>-|13|TRBJ1-1|-|TRBV9
TGTGCCAGCAGCGTAGGAGGTCTGACTGAAGCTTTCTTT
CASSVGGLTEAFF
>-|15|TRBJ1-3|TRBD1|TRBV9
TGTGCCAGCAGCTGGGGACAGGGGCCTGGAAACACCATATATTTT
CASSWGQGPGNTIYF
>-|14|TRBJ1-1|-|TRBV2
TGTGCCAGCAGCCGGAGAGGGGAGGTACCTGAAGCTTTCTTT
CASSRRGEVPEAFF
>-|15|TRBJ1-1|-|TRBV5-1
TGCGCCAGCAGCGGTCCGGCGCGGGGGGACACTGAAGCTTTCTTT
CASSGPARGDTEAFF
>-|17|TRBJ2-1|-|TRBV5-1
TGCGCCAGCAGCTGGAATCTTAAACGGACCTCCTACAATGAGCAGTTCTTC
CASSWNLKRTSYNEQFF
>-|13|TRBJ2-5|-|TRBV21-1
TGTGCCAGCAACCCCCCGAGCGGAGAGACCCAGTACTTC
CASNPPSGETQYF
>-|13|TRBJ1-1|-|TRBV27
TGTGCCGCTCTAGGATGGCGGAACACTGAAGCTTTCTTT
CAALGWRNTEAFF
>-|15|TRBJ1-2|-|TRBV18
TGTGCCAGCTCACCAAACCCGCTACCAACTGACGGCTACACCTTC
CASSPNPLPTDGYTF
>-|14|TRBJ1-1|-|TRBV5-1
TGCGCCAGCAGCTCCTTAGATTGGAACACTGAAGCTTTCTTT
CASSSLDWNTEAFF
>-|16|TRBJ2-7|-|TRBV5-5
TGTGCCAGCAGCTTGGTCCCACTCGGCGGGCTGGGCGAGCAGTACTTC
CASSLVPLGGLGEQYF
>-|15|TRBJ1-5|-|TRBV28
TGTGCCAGCAGGACGTACCAGAATAGCAATCAGCCCCAGCATTTT
CASRTYQNSNQPQHF
>-|16|TRBJ1-5|TRBD1|TRBV25-1
TGTGCCAGCACAGGACAGGGTCGTCGTAGCAATCAGCCCCAGCATTTT
CASTGQGRRSNQPQHF
>-|16|TRBJ2-3|TRBD2|TRBV7-8
TGTGCCAGCAGCTTATGGACTAGCGGGACCACAGATACGCAGTATTTT
CASSLWTSGTTDTQYF
>once|14|TRBJ2-1|TRBD2|TRBV27
TGTGCCAGCAGTTTGGGGGGAGGGCCCGGTGAGCAGTTCTTC
CASSLGGGPGEQFF
>-|16|TRBJ2-3|TRBD2|TRBV28
TGTGCCAGCAGTTGGGGACTAGCGGGAGAAGCAGATACGCAGTATTTT
CASSWGLAGEADTQYF
>-|17|TRBJ2-5|-|TRBV6-1
TGTGCCAGCAGTGAAATGAGAGGATTCGACGCTGAGGTGACCCAGTACTTC
CASSEMRGFDAEVTQYF
>-|15|TRBJ2-3|TRBD2|TRBV27
TGTGCCAGCAGCACTCAAGCGGGAGGCACAGATACGCAGTATTTT
CASSTQAGGTDTQYF
>-|15|TRBJ2-7|TRBD2|TRBV19
TGTGCCAGTAGTATGGTTAGCGGGTCTTCCTACGAGCAGTACTTC
CASSMVSGSSYEQYF
>few|14|TRBJ1-2|-|TRBV27
TGTGCCAGCACCGATGGCATCACTAACTATGGCTACACCTTC
CASTDGITNYGYTF
>-|12|TRBJ2-7|-|TRBV13
TGTGCCAGCAGCTCGGATTCTGGGGAGCAGTACTTC
CASSSDSGEQYF